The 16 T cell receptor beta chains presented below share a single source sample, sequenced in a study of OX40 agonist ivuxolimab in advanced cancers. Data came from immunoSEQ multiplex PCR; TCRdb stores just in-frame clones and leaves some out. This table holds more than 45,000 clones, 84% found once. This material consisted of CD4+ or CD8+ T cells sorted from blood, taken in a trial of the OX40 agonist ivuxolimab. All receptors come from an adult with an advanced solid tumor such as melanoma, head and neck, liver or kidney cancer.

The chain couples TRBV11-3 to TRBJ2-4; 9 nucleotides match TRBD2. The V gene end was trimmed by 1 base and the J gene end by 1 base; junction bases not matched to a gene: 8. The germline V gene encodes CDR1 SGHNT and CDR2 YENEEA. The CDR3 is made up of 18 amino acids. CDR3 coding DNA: TGTGCCAGCAGCTTAGCGTTTGGTAGCGGGAGTGCCAAAAACATTCAGTACTTC. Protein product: CASSLAFGSGSAKNIQYF.

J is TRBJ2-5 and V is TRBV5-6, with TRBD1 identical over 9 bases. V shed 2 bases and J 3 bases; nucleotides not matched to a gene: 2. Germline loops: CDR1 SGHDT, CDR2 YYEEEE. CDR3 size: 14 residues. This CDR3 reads CASSLQGAKETQYF. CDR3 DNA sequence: TGTGCCAGCAGCTTACAGGGGGCAAAAGAGACCCAGTACTTC.

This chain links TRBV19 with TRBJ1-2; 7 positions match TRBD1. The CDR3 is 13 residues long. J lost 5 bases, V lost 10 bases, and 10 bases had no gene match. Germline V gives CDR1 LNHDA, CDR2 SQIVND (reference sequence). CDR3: CATRRGQLYGYTF. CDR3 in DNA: TGTGCCACCCGTAGGGGGCAGCTTTATGGCTACACCTTC.

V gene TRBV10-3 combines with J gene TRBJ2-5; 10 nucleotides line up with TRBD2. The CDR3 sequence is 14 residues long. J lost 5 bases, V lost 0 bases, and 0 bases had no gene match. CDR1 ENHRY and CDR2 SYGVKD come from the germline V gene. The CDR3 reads CAISESSGRETQYF. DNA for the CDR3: TGTGCCATCAGTGAGTCTAGCGGGAGGGAGACCCAGTACTTC.

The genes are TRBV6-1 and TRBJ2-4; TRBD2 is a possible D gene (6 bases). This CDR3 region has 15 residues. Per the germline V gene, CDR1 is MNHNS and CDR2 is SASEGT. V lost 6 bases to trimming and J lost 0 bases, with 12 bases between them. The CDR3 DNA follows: TGTGCCAGCAGAGATGGGGGACTAGCCAAAAACATTCAGTACTTC. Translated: CASRDGGLAKNIQYF.

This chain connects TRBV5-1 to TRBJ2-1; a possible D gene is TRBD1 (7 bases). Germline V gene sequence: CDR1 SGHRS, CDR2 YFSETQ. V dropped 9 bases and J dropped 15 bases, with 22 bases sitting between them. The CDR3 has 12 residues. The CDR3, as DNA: TGCGCCACCCATCAGGGGGGAGGACCCATGTTCTTC. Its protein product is CATHQGGGPMFF.

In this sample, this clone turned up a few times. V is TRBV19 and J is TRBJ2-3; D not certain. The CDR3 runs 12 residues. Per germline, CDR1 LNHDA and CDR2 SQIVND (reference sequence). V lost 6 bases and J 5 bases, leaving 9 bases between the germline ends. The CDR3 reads CASRISGDTQYF. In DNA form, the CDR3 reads TGTGCCAGTAGGATATCGGGAGATACGCAGTATTTT.

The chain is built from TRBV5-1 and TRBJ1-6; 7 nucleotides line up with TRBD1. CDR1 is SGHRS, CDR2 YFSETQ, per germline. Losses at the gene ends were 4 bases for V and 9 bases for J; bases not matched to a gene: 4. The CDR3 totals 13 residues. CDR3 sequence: CASSPDRVSPLHF. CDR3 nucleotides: TGCGCCAGCAGCCCAGACAGGGTTTCACCCCTCCACTTT.

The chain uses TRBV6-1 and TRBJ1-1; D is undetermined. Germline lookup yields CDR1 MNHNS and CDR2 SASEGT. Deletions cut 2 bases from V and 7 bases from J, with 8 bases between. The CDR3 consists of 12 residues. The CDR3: CASSEWGFEAFF. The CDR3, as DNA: TGTGCCAGCAGTGAATGGGGATTTGAAGCTTTCTTT.

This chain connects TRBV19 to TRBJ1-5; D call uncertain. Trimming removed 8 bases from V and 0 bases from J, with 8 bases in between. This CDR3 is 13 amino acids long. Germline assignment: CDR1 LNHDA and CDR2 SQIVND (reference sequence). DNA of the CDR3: TGTGCCAGTGGGCGGGATAGCAATCAGCCCCAGCATTTT. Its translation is CASGRDSNQPQHF. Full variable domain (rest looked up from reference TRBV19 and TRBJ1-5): DGGITQSPKYLFRKEGQNVTLSCEQNLNHDAMYWYRQDPGQGLRLIYYSQIVNDFQKGDIAEGYSVSREKKESFPLTVTSAQKNPTAFYLCASGRDSNQPQHFGDGTRLSIL.

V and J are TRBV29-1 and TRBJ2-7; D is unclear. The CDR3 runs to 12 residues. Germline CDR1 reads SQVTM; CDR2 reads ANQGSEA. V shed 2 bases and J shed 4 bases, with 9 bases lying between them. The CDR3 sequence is CSVERGGYEQYF. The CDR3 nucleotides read TGCAGCGTTGAACGAGGCGGATACGAGCAGTACTTC.

This CDR3 is CASGTDSYEQYF. The CDR3 coding sequence is TGTGCTTCAGGCACGGACTCCTACGAGCAGTACTTC. The rearrangement links TRBV19 to TRBJ2-7; D is uncertain. Germline values: CDR1 LNHDA, CDR2 SQIVND (reference sequence). The CDR3 is 12 residues long.

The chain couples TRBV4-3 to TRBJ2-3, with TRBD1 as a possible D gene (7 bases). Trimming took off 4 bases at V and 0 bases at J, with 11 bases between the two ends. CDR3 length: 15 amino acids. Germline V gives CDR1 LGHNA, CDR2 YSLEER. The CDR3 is CASSPGGQSTDTQYF. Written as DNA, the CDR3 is TGCGCCAGCAGCCCCGGGGGACAGAGCACAGATACGCAGTATTTT.

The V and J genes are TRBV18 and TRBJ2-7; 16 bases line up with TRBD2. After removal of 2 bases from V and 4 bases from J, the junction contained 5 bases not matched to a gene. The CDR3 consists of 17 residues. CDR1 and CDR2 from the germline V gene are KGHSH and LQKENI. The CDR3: CASSPGTSGRALYEQYF. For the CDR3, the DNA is TGTGCCAGCTCACCAGGGACTAGCGGGAGGGCGTTGTACGAGCAGTACTTC.

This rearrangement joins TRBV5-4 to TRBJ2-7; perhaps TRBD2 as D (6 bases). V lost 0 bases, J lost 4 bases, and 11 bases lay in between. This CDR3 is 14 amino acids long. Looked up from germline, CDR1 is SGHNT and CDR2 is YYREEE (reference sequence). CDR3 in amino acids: CASSLAGVRYEQYF. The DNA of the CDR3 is TGTGCCAGCAGCTTGGCGGGAGTAAGGTACGAGCAGTACTTC. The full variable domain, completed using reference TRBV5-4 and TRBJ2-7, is ETGVTQSPTHLIKTRGQQVTLRCSSQSGHNTVSWYQQALGQGPQFIFQYYREEENGRGNFPPRFSGLQFPNYSSELNVNALELDDSALYLCASSLAGVRYEQYFGPGTRLTVT.

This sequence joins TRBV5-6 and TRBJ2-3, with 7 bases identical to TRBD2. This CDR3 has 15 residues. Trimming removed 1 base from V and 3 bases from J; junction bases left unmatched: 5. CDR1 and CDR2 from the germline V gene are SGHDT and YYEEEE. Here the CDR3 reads CASSLPGGLTDTQYF. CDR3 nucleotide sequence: TGTGCCAGCAGCTTGCCGGGAGGATTGACAGATACGCAGTATTTT.